Following are 19 T cell receptor beta chains from one sample sequenced in a study of blood T cell repertoires in COVID-19. Measured with immunoSEQ multiplex PCR; TCRdb has only the in-frame clones, and not every one. The sample lists approximately 300,000 clones; 70% to 90% were seen once. The specimen sequenced was PBMCs or T cells enriched from blood (not recorded which). The receptors shown here come from a man under 40 who had recovered from COVID-19.

This clone was counted a single time. The chain is built from TRBV27 and TRBJ2-7, with 13 bases aligning to TRBD2. Germline CDR1 and CDR2: MNHEY and SMNVEV (reference sequence). V gave up 8 bases and J gave up 3 bases; unmatched junction bases: 10. There are 16 residues in the CDR3. CDR3: CASRTGLAGVIYEQYF. The CDR3 region has the DNA TGTGCCAGCCGCACTGGACTAGCGGGAGTTATCTACGAGCAGTACTTC.

This clone was counted at least ten times. The CDR3 sequence: CASSSRTGFPYEQYF. CDR3 in DNA: TGTGCCAGCAGCTCGCGGACAGGGTTCCCCTACGAGCAGTACTTC. The chain links TRBV5-6 to TRBJ2-7, with 8 bases fitting TRBD1. The CDR3 sequence is 15 residues long. V lost 3 bases and J lost 2; bases outside the gene matches: 7. Germline CDR1 SGHDT, CDR2 YYEEEE.

The chain employs TRBV3-1 (or the pseudogene TRBV3-2) and TRBJ2-7; D might be TRBD2 (5 bases). The CDR3 is made up of 12 amino acids. Germline-derived CDR1 and CDR2 are LGHDT and YNNKEL (reference sequence). Trimming cost V 3 bases and J 7 bases, with 10 bases left between them. This CDR3 reads CASSHGIGEQYF. The CDR3 DNA reads as TGTGCCAGCAGCCACGGGATTGGGGAGCAGTACTTC.

This rearrangement joins TRBV29-1 to TRBJ2-7, with TRBD2 matching 11 bases. This CDR3 has 14 amino acids. The germline V gene encodes CDR1 SQVTM and CDR2 ANQGSEA. Losses at the gene ends were 4 bases for V and 4 bases for J; bases not matched to a gene: 6. The CDR3 sequence: CSVVRTSGSYEQYF. CDR3 bases: TGCAGCGTTGTACGCACTAGCGGGAGTTACGAGCAGTACTTC.

This sequence joins TRBV11-2 and TRBJ2-3; 10 bases are shared with TRBD2. J gave up 6 bases and V 0 bases, and 12 bases lay outside the gene matches. There are 18 residues in the CDR3. Germline V CDR1 and CDR2: SGHAT, FQNNGV. In DNA form, the CDR3 reads TGTGCCAGCAGCTTAGAAAGGTCTCCTAGCGGGAGCTTGGATACGCAGTATTTT. It is translated as CASSLERSPSGSLDTQYF.

The chain has TRBV10-3 and TRBJ2-5, with 7 bases aligning to TRBD1. Germline V lookup: CDR1 ENHRY, CDR2 SYGVKD. The CDR3 totals 15 residues. V lost 4 bases and J lost 3; bases outside the gene matches: 8. CDR3 sequence (DNA): TGTGCCATCAGTGGGGGTCGACAGGGTAAAGAGACCCAGTACTTC. This sequence encodes CAISGGRQGKETQYF.

The chain couples TRBV5-1 to TRBJ2-5; 15 positions agree with TRBD2. The CDR3 loop spans 15 amino acids. The J segment lost 3 bases and the V segment lost 6 bases, leaving 3 bases of the junction unmatched. Looked up from germline, CDR1 is SGHRS and CDR2 is YFSETQ. The CDR3 region is CASTRTSGGEETQYF. Written as DNA, the CDR3 is TGCGCCAGCACCCGGACTAGCGGGGGGGAAGAGACCCAGTACTTC.

This clone was recorded once. The conserved final phenylalanine or tryptophan is absent from the CDR3, which likely points to a read error. The limits of the CDR3 on the DNA are not certain, so only TCRdb's listed CDR3 is given. The chain is built from TRBV7-9 and TRBJ1-2; the table calls TRBD1, which could not be checked here. The germline gives CDR1 SEHNR, CDR2 FQNEAQ (reference sequence). The CDR3 spans 15 amino acids, including both terminal residues. CDR3 in amino acids: CASSLGGTGSSILVV.

Only a few counts were recorded for this clone. The chain recombines TRBV3-1 (or the pseudogene TRBV3-2) with TRBJ1-4, with 9 bases identical to TRBD1. There are 16 residues in the CDR3. With 4 bases clipped from V and 6 bases from J, the junction kept 9 bases outside the gene matches. CDR1 is LGHDT and CDR2 is YNNKEL in the germline V gene (reference sequence). The CDR3: CASSRTPGTGYEKLFF. CDR3 nucleotide sequence: TGTGCCAGCAGCCGGACCCCCGGGACAGGGTATGAAAAACTGTTTTTT.

The J gene is TRBJ2-5, the V gene TRBV10-3; 9 nucleotides align to TRBD1. The germline V gene encodes CDR1 ENHRY and CDR2 SYGVKD. V shed 6 bases and J 0 bases; nucleotides not matched to a gene: 2. This CDR3 is 14 amino acids long. CDR3 nucleotide sequence: TGTGCCATCAGCGGGACAGGGAACCAAGAGACCCAGTACTTC. As protein: CAISGTGNQETQYF.

The CDR3 loop is CASSFDRVQETQYF. DNA of the CDR3: TGTGCCAGCAGTTTCGACAGGGTCCAAGAGACCCAGTACTTC. The genes are TRBV27 and TRBJ2-5; TRBD1 agrees at 7 bases. The junction had 2 bases not matched to a gene; V was cut back by 3 bases and J by 1 base. The CDR3 loop spans 14 amino acids. Germline-derived CDR1 and CDR2 are MNHEY and SMNVEV (reference sequence).

The rearrangement links TRBV18 to TRBJ2-4; TRBD2 aligns across 7 bases. Germline CDR1 KGHSH, CDR2 LQKENI. The CDR3 runs 15 residues. Trimming removed 6 bases from V and 6 bases from J; junction bases left unmatched: 11. The CDR3 here is CASSLLKAGINIQYF. The CDR3 coding sequence is TGTGCCAGCTCTCTCCTGAAAGCGGGGATAAACATTCAGTACTTC.

V and J are TRBV10-2 and TRBJ2-1; TRBD1 might be the D (5 bases). Germline loops: CDR1 WSHSY, CDR2 SAAADI. Trimming shortened V by 7 bases and J by 8 bases, and 15 bases separated the two germline ends. There are 13 residues in the CDR3. In DNA, the CDR3 is TGCGCCAGCACAGGGTCTCGCGGAGATGAGCAGTTCTTC. It specifies CASTGSRGDEQFF.

This chain uses TRBV28 with TRBJ1-1; TRBD1 is a possible D gene (6 bases). Germline CDR1 is MDHEN and CDR2 is SYDVKM. Trimming stripped 6 bases from V and 0 bases from J, with 20 bases between. The CDR3 length is 17 residues. CDR3 DNA sequence: TGTGCCAGCAGCAACGGAAGGGGGGGGATCATGAACACTGAAGCTTTCTTT. It translates to CASSNGRGGIMNTEAFF.

The chain combines TRBV5-1 with TRBJ1-1, with D tentatively TRBD1 (5 bases). Germline V gene lookup returns CDR1 SGHRS and CDR2 YFSETQ. The length of the CDR3 is 17 residues. Trimming took 0 bases from V and 4 from J, leaving 19 bases between them. The CDR3 spells CASSLVSRLQGGTEAFF. The CDR3 DNA follows: TGCGCCAGCAGCTTGGTATCTCGTCTGCAGGGAGGCACTGAAGCTTTCTTT.

The chain combines TRBV18 with TRBJ2-4; 11 nucleotides agree with TRBD1. CDR3 length: 16 amino acids. Germline V lookup: CDR1 KGHSH, CDR2 LQKENI. J was trimmed by 6 bases and V by 3 bases; bases with no gene match: 7. CDR3 sequence: CASSPLDRGRGNIQYF. CDR3 sequence (DNA): TGTGCCAGCTCACCTCTGGACAGGGGGCGCGGAAACATTCAGTACTTC. Based on the CDR3 plus reference TRBV18 and TRBJ2-4, the full variable domain is NAGVMQNPRHLVRRRGQEARLRCSPMKGHSHVYWYRQLPEEGLKFMVYLQKENIIDESGMPKERFSAEFPKEGPSILRIQQVVRGDSAAYFCASSPLDRGRGNIQYFGAGTRLSVL.

The rearrangement uses TRBV6-5 and TRBJ1-2, with a tentative D call TRBD1 (6 bases). Trimming stripped 4 bases from V and 8 bases from J, with 14 bases between. CDR1 is MNHEY and CDR2 is SVGAGI in the germline V gene. The CDR3 totals 13 residues. CDR3 sequence (DNA): TGTGCCAGCAGTTGGGGGGGCAGGGCCGGCTACACCTTC. Amino acids: CASSWGGRAGYTF.

DNA for the CDR3: TGTGCCAGCAGCCAAGTTGGAACAGGGCCCCTTAACTATGGCTACACCTTC. Its protein is CASSQVGTGPLNYGYTF. V is TRBV3-1 (or the pseudogene TRBV3-2) and J is TRBJ1-2, with a possible D match to TRBD1 (6 bases). The V end was cut by 1 base, the J end by 1 base, with 16 bases between. The CDR3 contains 17 residues. Germline loops: CDR1 LGHDT, CDR2 YNNKEL (reference sequence).

This clone showed up just once. CDR3 loop: CASSALGLQQETQYF. As DNA, the CDR3 is TGTGCCAGCAGCGCTCTGGGACTGCAACAAGAGACCCAGTACTTC. This sequence joins TRBV9 and TRBJ2-5, with a possible D match to TRBD2 (6 bases). The CDR3 length is 15 residues. The germline V and J ends were trimmed by 3 bases and 2 bases, with 14 bases remaining between them. CDR1 is SGDLS, CDR2 YYNGEE, per germline.